This T cell receptor beta chain was captured in a study of T cells after yellow fever vaccination. Whole-study findings and limits: Only a minor proportion of clonotypes was detected across both CD4 and CD8 compartments. Most primary-vaccination clones recurred post-booster (just under 98% CD4, more than 85% CD8).

V gave up 5 bases and J gave up 0 bases; unmatched junction bases: 8. The CDR3 has 15 residues. Germline V CDR1 and CDR2: SGHRS, YFSETQ. On this clonotype itself: The target antigen is unknown.

TCRdb fed the 5' RACE reads into MiXCR, producing one record per CDR3 protein. Among around 530,000 distinct CDR3 sequences, around 17% were seen once, and the ten largest hold around 16%. The chain couples TRBV5-1 to TRBJ2-7; 7 positions match TRBD1. The sample here was PBMCs, taken 4 to 5 days after the first yellow fever vaccination. This TCR derives from a man between 18 and 29 years old who received the YFV17D yellow fever vaccine. CDR3 protein: CASSDPGQSSYEQYF. In DNA, the CDR3 is TGCGCCAGCAGTGACCCGGGACAGAGCTCCTACGAGCAGTACTTC.